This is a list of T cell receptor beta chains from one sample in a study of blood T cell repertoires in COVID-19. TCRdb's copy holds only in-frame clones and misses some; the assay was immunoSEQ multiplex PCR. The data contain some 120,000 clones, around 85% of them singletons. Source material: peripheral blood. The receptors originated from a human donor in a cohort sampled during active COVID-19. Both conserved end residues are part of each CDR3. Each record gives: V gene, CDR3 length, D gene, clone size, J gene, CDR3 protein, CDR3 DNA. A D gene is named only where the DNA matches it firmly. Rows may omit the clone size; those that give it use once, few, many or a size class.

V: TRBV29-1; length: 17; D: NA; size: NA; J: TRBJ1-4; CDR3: CSVETGTSLGGKDKLFF; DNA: TGCAGCGTGGAGACCGGGACGTCATTAGGGGGAAAGGATAAACTGTTTTTT
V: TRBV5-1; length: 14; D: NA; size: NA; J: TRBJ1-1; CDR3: CASRGGARNTEAFF; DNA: TGCGCCAGCAGGGGGGGGGCGAGGAACACTGAAGCTTTCTTT
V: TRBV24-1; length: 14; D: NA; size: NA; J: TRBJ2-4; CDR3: CATSDSDRGNIQYF; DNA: TGTGCCACCAGTGATTCTGACCGCGGGAACATTCAGTACTTC
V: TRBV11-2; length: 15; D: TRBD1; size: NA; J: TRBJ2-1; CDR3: CASSQTGFLGNEQFF; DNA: TGTGCCAGCAGCCAGACAGGGTTTTTAGGCAATGAGCAGTTCTTC
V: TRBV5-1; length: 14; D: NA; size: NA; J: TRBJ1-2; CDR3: CASSLLPGQDGYTF; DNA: TGCGCCAGCAGCTTGTTGCCAGGGCAGGATGGCTACACCTTC
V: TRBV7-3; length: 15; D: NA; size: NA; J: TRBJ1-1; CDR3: CASSLTHSTNTEAFF; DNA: TGTGCCAGCAGCTTAACGCACAGCACGAACACTGAAGCTTTCTTT
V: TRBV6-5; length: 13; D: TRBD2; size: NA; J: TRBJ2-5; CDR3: CATALAAQETQYF; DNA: TGTGCCACCGCCCTAGCGGCTCAAGAGACCCAGTACTTC
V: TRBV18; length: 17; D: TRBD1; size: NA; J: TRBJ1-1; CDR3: CASSPGGRGLYNTEAFF; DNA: TGTGCCAGCTCACCTGGGGGAAGGGGGCTATATAACACTGAAGCTTTCTTT
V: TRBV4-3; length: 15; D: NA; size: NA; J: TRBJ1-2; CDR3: CASSQDGTGYYGYTF; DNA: TGCGCCAGCAGCCAAGATGGTACAGGGTACTATGGCTACACCTTC
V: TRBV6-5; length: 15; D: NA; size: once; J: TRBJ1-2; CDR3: CASIRAGSPNYGYTF; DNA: TGTGCCAGCATAAGGGCGGGGAGTCCCAACTATGGCTACACCTTC
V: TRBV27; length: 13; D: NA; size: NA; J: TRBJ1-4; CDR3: CASSLYYNEKLFF; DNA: TGTGCCAGCAGTTTATACTATAATGAAAAACTGTTTTTT
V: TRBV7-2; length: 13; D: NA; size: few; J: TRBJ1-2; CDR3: CASSFDSLNGYTF; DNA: TGTGCCAGCAGCTTCGACAGCTTAAATGGCTACACCTTC
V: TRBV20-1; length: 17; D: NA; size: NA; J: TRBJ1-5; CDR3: CSASILFGGLSNQPQHF; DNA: TGCAGTGCTAGTATCCTTTTCGGGGGGCTGAGCAATCAGCCCCAGCATTTT
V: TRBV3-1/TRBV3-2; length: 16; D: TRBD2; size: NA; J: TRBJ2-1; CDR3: CASSSSSTSVPTEQFF; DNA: TGTGCCAGCAGCTCCAGCTCGACTAGCGTTCCAACTGAGCAGTTCTTC
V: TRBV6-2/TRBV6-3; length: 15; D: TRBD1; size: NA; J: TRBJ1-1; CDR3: CASSYLQGGVTEAFF; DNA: TGTGCCAGCAGTTACCTACAGGGGGGGGTCACTGAAGCTTTCTTT
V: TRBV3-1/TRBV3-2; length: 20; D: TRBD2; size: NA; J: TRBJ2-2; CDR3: CASSHTPGLAGGPNTGELFF; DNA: TGTGCCAGCAGCCATACCCCGGGACTAGCGGGGGGGCCGAACACCGGGGAGCTGTTTTTT
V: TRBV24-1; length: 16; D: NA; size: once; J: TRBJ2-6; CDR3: CATSDLKGAGANVLTF; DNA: TGTGCCACCAGTGATTTGAAGGGAGCCGGGGCCAACGTCCTGACTTTC
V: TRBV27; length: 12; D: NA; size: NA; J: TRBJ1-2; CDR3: CASSGGSYGYTF; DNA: TGTGCCAGCAGTGGAGGGTCATATGGCTACACCTTC
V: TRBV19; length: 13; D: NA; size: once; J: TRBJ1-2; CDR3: CASRKVGRYGYTF; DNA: TGTGCCAGTAGAAAGGTGGGCCGTTATGGCTACACCTTC
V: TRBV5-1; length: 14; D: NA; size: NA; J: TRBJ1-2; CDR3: CASSLGTLLGGYTF; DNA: TGCGCCAGCAGCTTGGGGACACTCCTGGGTGGCTACACCTTC
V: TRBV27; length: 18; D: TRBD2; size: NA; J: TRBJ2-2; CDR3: CASSLARGGAGNTGELFF; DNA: TGTGCCAGCAGTCTAGCTCGCGGGGGAGCGGGGAACACCGGGGAGCTGTTTTTT